This TCR beta chain is drawn from a study of OX40 agonist ivuxolimab in advanced cancers. Whole-study context: Melanoma, hepatocellular carcinoma, head and neck or renal cell cancer occurred in dose-escalation patients. Study-level findings and limits: Relative to CD4+ cells, CD8+ T cells on average had more expanded clones.

Concerning this clone: Its antigen is undetermined.

Using immunoSEQ multiplex PCR, the repertoire was profiled, and TCRdb retains in-frame clones only, with some absent. The data contain some 73,000 clones, approximately 86% of them seen just once; the ten biggest clones take up 0.6% to 0.8%. Germline assignment: CDR1 LNHDA and CDR2 SQIVND (reference sequence). This CDR3 has 14 amino acids. V shed 9 bases, J shed 7 bases, and the junction held 11 bases outside the gene matches. This material consisted of CD4+ or CD8+ T cells sorted from blood, taken in a trial of the OX40 agonist ivuxolimab. The rearrangement joins TRBV19 to TRBJ2-2; 7 bases match TRBD1. The receptor's source is an adult with an advanced solid tumor such as melanoma, head and neck, liver or kidney cancer. CDR3 region: CASATGQSVGELFF. CDR3 DNA sequence: TGTGCCAGCGCGACGGGACAGTCAGTCGGGGAGCTGTTTTTT. Full variable domain (outside the CDR3, taken from reference TRBV19 and TRBJ2-2): DGGITQSPKYLFRKEGQNVTLSCEQNLNHDAMYWYRQDPGQGLRLIYYSQIVNDFQKGDIAEGYSVSREKKESFPLTVTSAQKNPTAFYLCASATGQSVGELFFGEGSRLTVL.